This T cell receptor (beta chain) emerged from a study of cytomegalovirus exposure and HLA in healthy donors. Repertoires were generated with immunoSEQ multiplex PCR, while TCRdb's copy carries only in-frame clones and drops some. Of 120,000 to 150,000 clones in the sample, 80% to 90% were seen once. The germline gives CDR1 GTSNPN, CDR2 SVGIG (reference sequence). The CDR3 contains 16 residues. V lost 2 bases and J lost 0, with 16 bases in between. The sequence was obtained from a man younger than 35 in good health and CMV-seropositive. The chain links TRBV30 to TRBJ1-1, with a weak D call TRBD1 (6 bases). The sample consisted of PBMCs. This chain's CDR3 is CAWSNTPGHLNTEAFF. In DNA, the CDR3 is TGTGCCTGGAGTAATACTCCGGGACACTTGAACACTGAAGCTTTCTTT. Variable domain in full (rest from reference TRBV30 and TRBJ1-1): SQTIHQWPATLVQPVGSPLSLECTVEGTSNPNLYWYRQAAGRGLQLLFYSVGIGQISSEVPQNLSASRPQDRQFILSSKKLLLSDSGFYLCAWSNTPGHLNTEAFFGQGTRLTVV.